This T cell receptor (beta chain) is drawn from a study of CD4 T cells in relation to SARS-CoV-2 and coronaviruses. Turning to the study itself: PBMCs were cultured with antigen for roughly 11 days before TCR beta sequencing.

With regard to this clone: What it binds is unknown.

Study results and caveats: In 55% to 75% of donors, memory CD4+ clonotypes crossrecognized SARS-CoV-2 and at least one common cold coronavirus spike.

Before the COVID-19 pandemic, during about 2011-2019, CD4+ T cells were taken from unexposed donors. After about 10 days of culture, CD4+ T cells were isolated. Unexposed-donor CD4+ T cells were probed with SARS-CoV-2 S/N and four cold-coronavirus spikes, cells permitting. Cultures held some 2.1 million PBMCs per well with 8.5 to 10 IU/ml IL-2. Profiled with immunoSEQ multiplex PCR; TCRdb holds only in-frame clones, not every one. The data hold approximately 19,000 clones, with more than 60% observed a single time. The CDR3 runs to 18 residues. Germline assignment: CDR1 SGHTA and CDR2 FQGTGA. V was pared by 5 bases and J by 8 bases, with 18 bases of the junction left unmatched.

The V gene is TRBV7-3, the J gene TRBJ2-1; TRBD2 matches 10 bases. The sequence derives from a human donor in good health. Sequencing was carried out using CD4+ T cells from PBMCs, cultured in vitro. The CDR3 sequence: CASSPRSPLAGPRDEQFF. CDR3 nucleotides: TGTGCCAGCAGCCCCCGGTCCCCACTAGCGGGACCCCGGGATGAGCAGTTCTTC.